This TCR beta chain comes out of a study of T cell changes during pregnancy in multiple sclerosis. Data came from immunoSEQ multiplex PCR; TCRdb stores just in-frame clones and leaves some out. This sample carries 60,000 to 70,000 clones, 92% of them seen once, and the ten largest clones take around 2.5%. V dropped 5 bases and J dropped 2 bases, with 15 bases sitting between them. This CDR3 has 15 residues. The germline CDR1 and CDR2 sequences are SGHVS and FQNEAQ. The chain recombines TRBV7-8 with TRBJ1-2; D gene uncertain. Sequences were derived from peripheral blood, sampled in the second trimester of pregnancy. This TCR came from a female donor in good health, enrolled as a control in a pregnancy study. The DNA of the CDR3 is TGTGCCAGCAGCGCCCGCGCCTATATGAACTATGGCTACACCTTC. Translated, it gives CASSARAYMNYGYTF.